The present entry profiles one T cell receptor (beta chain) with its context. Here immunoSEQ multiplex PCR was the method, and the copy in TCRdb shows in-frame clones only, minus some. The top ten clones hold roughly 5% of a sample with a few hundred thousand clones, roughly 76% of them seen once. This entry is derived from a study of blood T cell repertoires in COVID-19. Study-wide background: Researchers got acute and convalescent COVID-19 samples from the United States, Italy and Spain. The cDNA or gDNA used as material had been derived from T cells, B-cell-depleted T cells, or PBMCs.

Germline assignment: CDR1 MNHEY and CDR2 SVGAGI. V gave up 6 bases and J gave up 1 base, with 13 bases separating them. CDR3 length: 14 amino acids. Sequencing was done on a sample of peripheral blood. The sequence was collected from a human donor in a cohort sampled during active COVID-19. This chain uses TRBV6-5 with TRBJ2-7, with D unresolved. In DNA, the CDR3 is TGTGCCAGCAGGTACCAGGTTAGGTCCTACGAGCAGTACTTC. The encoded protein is CASRYQVRSYEQYF.